The 28 T cell receptor beta chains presented below share a single source sample, sequenced in a study of cytomegalovirus exposure and HLA in healthy donors (dated by TCRdb to the late 2010s). The library came from the immunoSEQ multiplex PCR assay. TCRdb obtained this table from immuneACCESS and retained in-frame rearrangements with V and J assigned. These tables miss some clones; where compared with another copy, unresolved V genes account for less than half of the shortfall, and the remainder is unexplained. The sample contains about 82,000 clones, about 92% of them found a single time. The top ten clonotypes cover about 0.7% of the sample. The sample consisted of PBMCs. The source of these receptors is a man between 18 and 29 years old in good health and CMV-seronegative.

This chain uses TRBV5-6 with TRBJ2-5; TRBD1 matches 7 bases. This CDR3 region has 17 residues. With 4 bases clipped from V and 7 bases from J, the junction kept 19 bases outside the gene matches. The V gene's germline CDR1 is SGHDT and CDR2 YYEEEE. This CDR3 is CASSRGQSGSRKGTQYF. CDR3 bases: TGTGCCAGCAGCAGGGGACAGTCCGGCTCCCGCAAGGGGACCCAGTACTTC.

The rearrangement links TRBV7-8 to TRBJ2-2, with 7 bases identical to TRBD2. Germline trimming cut 2 bases from V and 8 bases from J; bases unmatched to any gene: 5. The CDR3 is made up of 14 amino acids. Germline V CDR1 and CDR2: SGHVS, FQNEAQ. CDR3 amino acids: CASSLPAGVGELFF. CDR3 bases: TGTGCCAGCAGCTTACCGGCGGGGGTGGGGGAGCTGTTTTTT.

In DNA, the CDR3 is TGTGCCAGTAGTAGGACTAGCGGGTCTAGCACAGATACGCAGTATTTT. It codes for CASSRTSGSSTDTQYF. This chain uses TRBV19 with TRBJ2-3; 11 bases map to TRBD2. CDR1 and CDR2 (germline): LNHDA, SQIVND (reference sequence). With V trimmed by 4 bases and J by 0 bases, 3 bases remained unmatched. CDR3 size: 16 residues.

This sequence joins TRBV29-1 and TRBJ1-2; D gene uncertain. The CDR3 is 11 residues long. The V end was cut by 6 bases, the J end by 6 bases, with 11 bases between. From germline, CDR1 is SQVTM and CDR2 ANQGSEA. In DNA form, the CDR3 reads TGCAGCGTCGACTCCCGGGATGGCTACACCTTC. Its protein is CSVDSRDGYTF.

The CDR3 sequence: CAWSVRTGPWDNEQFF. The CDR3 bases are TGTGCCTGGAGTGTACGGACAGGCCCATGGGACAATGAGCAGTTCTTC. The chain uses TRBV30 and TRBJ2-1; 7 positions agree with TRBD1. The germline V gene encodes CDR1 GTSNPN and CDR2 SVGIG (reference sequence). After removal of 0 bases from V and 5 bases from J, the junction contained 10 bases not matched to a gene. The length of the CDR3 is 16 residues.

The chain links TRBV30 to TRBJ2-7; D remains ambiguous. Trimming cost V 2 bases and J 5 bases, with 7 bases left between them. The CDR3 is 11 residues long. Germline values: CDR1 GTSNPN, CDR2 SVGIG (reference sequence). The CDR3 bases are TGTGCCTGGAGTAACAGAGACGAGCAGTACTTC. Its protein product is CAWSNRDEQYF.

This clone occurred a few times. The rearrangement joins TRBV27 to TRBJ2-7; D is undetermined. Gene TRBJ2-5 matches the end of the DNA better, so the J call may be wrong. The CDR3 runs to 13 residues. Germline V gene lookup returns CDR1 MNHEY and CDR2 SMNVEV (reference sequence). The CDR3 DNA sequence: TGTGCCAGCAGTCGAGGCGCTCCTACGACCCAGTACTTC. As protein: CASSRGAPTTQYF.

The chain employs TRBV9 and TRBJ2-3, with TRBD2 as a possible D gene (5 bases). CDR3 length equals 14 residues. CDR1 is SGDLS and CDR2 is YYNGEE in the germline V gene. Trimming removed 4 bases from V and 5 bases from J, with 14 bases in between. DNA of the CDR3: TGTGCCAGCAGCCCCGGGTCCAGCGGAGATACGCAGTATTTT. Translation: CASSPGSSGDTQYF.

This clone was counted once. The chain combines TRBV5-1 with TRBJ1-5; 9 nucleotides line up with TRBD1. Germline V lookup: CDR1 SGHRS, CDR2 YFSETQ. The V segment lost 5 bases and the J segment 0 bases; nucleotides outside the gene matches: 9. CDR3 length equals 17 residues. CDR3 DNA sequence: TGCGCCAGCAGGGCGGGACAGGGTGGGCATAGCAATCAGCCCCAGCATTTT. Amino acid sequence: CASRAGQGGHSNQPQHF.

This chain links TRBV5-1 with TRBJ1-1; D gene ambiguous. V was cut by 2 bases and J by 6 bases, with 11 bases left in between. The CDR3 is 13 amino acids. In germline, CDR1 is SGHRS, CDR2 YFSETQ. The CDR3: CASSFEVGAEAFF. DNA of the CDR3: TGCGCCAGCAGCTTCGAGGTTGGCGCTGAAGCTTTCTTT. The full variable domain, with the rest looked up from reference TRBV5-1 and TRBJ1-1, is KAGVTQTPRYLIKTRGQQVTLSCSPISGHRSVSWYQQTPGQGLQFLFEYFSETQRNKGNFPGRFSGRQFSNSRSEMNVSTLELGDSALYLCASSFEVGAEAFFGQGTRLTVV.

This rearrangement joins TRBV28 to TRBJ2-1; TRBD1 is a possible D gene (6 bases). From germline, CDR1 is MDHEN and CDR2 SYDVKM. V was cut by 7 bases and J by 1 base, with 14 bases left in between. This CDR3 is built from 15 residues. CDR3 loop: CASTMGQQSYNEQFF. CDR3 sequence (DNA): TGTGCCAGCACGATGGGACAACAGTCCTACAATGAGCAGTTCTTC. Full variable domain (rest looked up from reference TRBV28 and TRBJ2-1): DVKVTQSSRYLVKRTGEKVFLECVQDMDHENMFWYRQDPGLGLRLIYFSYDVKMKEKGDIPEGYSVSREKKERFSLILESASTNQTSMYLCASTMGQQSYNEQFFGPGTRLTVL.

This clone was picked up one time. The V gene is TRBV4-1, the J gene TRBJ2-5; 15 nucleotides match TRBD2. Germline trimming cut 1 base from V and 4 bases from J; bases unmatched to any gene: 10. The CDR3 is 19 amino acids. Germline V CDR1 and CDR2: MGHRA, YSYEKL. The CDR3 spells CASSQAGLAGGPRGETQYF. The CDR3 DNA is TGCGCCAGCAGCCAAGCCGGACTAGCGGGAGGGCCGAGGGGAGAGACCCAGTACTTC.

The chain carries TRBV15 and TRBJ1-5, with D uncertain. Germline CDR1 and CDR2: LNHNV and YYDKDF (reference sequence). This CDR3 spans 15 amino acids. Between the trimmed V and J ends, which lost 5 bases and 5 bases, there was a span of 16 bases. The CDR3 protein is CATSHALEAYQPQHF. CDR3 in DNA: TGTGCCACCAGCCATGCCCTCGAGGCTTATCAGCCCCAGCATTTT.

The chain has TRBV9 and TRBJ1-1; possible D gene TRBD1, 6 bases. Deletions cut 0 bases from V and 0 bases from J, with 15 bases between. CDR1 SGDLS and CDR2 YYNGEE come from the germline V gene. The CDR3 runs to 17 residues. As DNA, the CDR3 is TGTGCCAGCAGCGTAGCCCCACAACAGGGTATGAACACTGAAGCTTTCTTT. This codes for CASSVAPQQGMNTEAFF.

V usage is TRBV18 and J usage is TRBJ2-2; no firm D call. The CDR3 totals 14 residues. Trimming removed 3 bases from V and 4 bases from J, with 9 bases in between. Germline CDR1 KGHSH, CDR2 LQKENI. The DNA of the CDR3 is TGTGCCAGCTCACCCCAGGATCTCACCGGGGAGCTGTTTTTT. Translated: CASSPQDLTGELFF.

This clone appeared once. The rearrangement joins TRBV5-4 to TRBJ1-3, with 7 bases aligning to TRBD1. The trim removed 3 bases at V and 3 bases at J, leaving 6 bases unmatched. Germline assignment: CDR1 SGHNT and CDR2 YYREEE (reference sequence). The CDR3 has 15 amino acids. In nucleotides, the CDR3 is TGTGCCAGCAGCTCATGGGCAGGGGGTGGAAACACCATATATTTT. Translation gives CASSSWAGGGNTIYF.

In its sample, this clone was seen a few times. The chain carries TRBV19 and TRBJ1-1; D is unresolved. Per germline, CDR1 LNHDA and CDR2 SQIVND (reference sequence). CDR3 length: 14 amino acids. The V and J ends lost 0 bases and 3 bases respectively, with 8 bases between them. The CDR3: CASSIDGEHTEAFF. In nucleotides, the CDR3 is TGTGCCAGTAGTATAGACGGGGAGCACACTGAAGCTTTCTTT.

The chain recombines TRBV18 with TRBJ1-4; no clear D gene. V was shortened by 3 bases and J by 6 bases, with 5 bases between the two germline ends. This CDR3 is 12 amino acids long. Germline-derived CDR1 and CDR2 are KGHSH and LQKENI. The CDR3, as DNA: TGTGCCAGCTCACCTCGGGATGAAAAACTGTTTTTT. It codes for CASSPRDEKLFF.

On this clone: An end of the junction does not agree with germline; a read error may underlie this. The gene calls are TRBV29-1 and TRBJ1-1, with 7 bases fitting TRBD1. CDR3 length: 13 amino acids. Looked up from germline, CDR1 is SQVTM and CDR2 is ANQGSEA. CDR3 coding DNA: TGCACCGTTCGGGGACAGTTGAACACTGAAGCTTTCTTT. Its protein product is CTVRGQLNTEAFF.

The chain carries TRBV13 and TRBJ1-1; D perhaps matches TRBD1 (5 bases). The length of the CDR3 is 15 residues. The V end lost 5 bases, the J end lost 1 base, and 14 bases lay between the germline ends. Germline assignment: CDR1 PRHDT and CDR2 FYEKMQ (reference sequence). CDR3 loop: CASSLPGRANTEAFF. The CDR3 DNA is TGTGCCAGCAGCCTCCCGGGCAGGGCGAACACTGAAGCTTTCTTT.

The rearrangement links TRBV20-1 to TRBJ1-2, with D uncertain. The CDR3 has 11 residues. With 3 bases removed from V and 6 bases from J, the gap between germline ends came to 8 bases. Germline assignment: CDR1 DFQATT and CDR2 SNEGSKA (reference sequence). Here the CDR3 DNA reads TGCAGTGCTAGGAAGACAAATGGCTACACCTTC. It yields the protein CSARKTNGYTF.

V usage is TRBV2 and J usage is TRBJ1-2, with D possibly TRBD1 on 5 matching bases. V was trimmed by 5 bases and J by 5 bases, leaving 18 bases between them. The CDR3 runs 15 residues. Germline CDR1 is SNHLY and CDR2 is FYNNEI. CDR3 DNA sequence: TGTGCCAGCAGTCCTGGGACTGCGGCGGGGTATGGCTACACCTTC. Its protein product is CASSPGTAAGYGYTF.

This clone has a handful of counts. V is TRBV9 and J is TRBJ2-1, with TRBD2 as a possible D gene (5 bases). V lost 0 bases to trimming and J lost 0 bases, with 10 bases between them. CDR1 and CDR2 (germline): SGDLS, YYNGEE. The CDR3 totals 16 residues. The CDR3 protein is CASSVGSLASYNEQFF. As DNA, the CDR3 is TGTGCCAGCAGCGTAGGTTCCCTAGCCTCCTACAATGAGCAGTTCTTC.

The CDR3 DNA is TGCGCCAGCAGCCAAGTACAATACAATGAGCAGTTCTTC. Protein product: CASSQVQYNEQFF. The J gene is TRBJ2-1, the V gene TRBV4-1; no reliable D call. V was cut by 1 base and J by 4 bases, with 5 bases left in between. CDR1 and CDR2 from the germline V gene are MGHRA and YSYEKL. CDR3 size: 13 residues.

The chain joins TRBV5-1 to TRBJ1-1; 9 bases line up with TRBD1. CDR1 SGHRS and CDR2 YFSETQ come from the germline V gene. The trim removed 0 bases at V and 4 bases at J, leaving 7 bases unmatched. There are 16 residues in the CDR3. Here the CDR3 DNA reads TGCGCCAGCAGCTTGGCCGGGACAGGGAGATTCACTGAAGCTTTCTTT. It is translated as CASSLAGTGRFTEAFF.

V is TRBV7-2 and J is TRBJ1-5; D remains ambiguous. Trimming left V 4 bases short and J 4 bases short, with 5 bases between. The CDR3 spans 12 residues. Germline assignment: CDR1 SGHTA and CDR2 FQGNSA. The CDR3 region is CASSSFNQPQHF. The CDR3 nucleotides are TGTGCCAGCAGCTCCTTTAATCAGCCCCAGCATTTT.

The V and J genes are TRBV13 and TRBJ1-1; D gene ambiguous. Trimming shortened V by 3 bases and J by 1 base, and 6 bases separated the two germline ends. The CDR3 has 13 residues. Germline V lookup: CDR1 PRHDT, CDR2 FYEKMQ (reference sequence). In DNA form, the CDR3 reads TGTGCCAGCAGCTTGCGGGGGAACACTGAAGCTTTCTTT. Translation: CASSLRGNTEAFF. The full variable domain, rest sourced from reference TRBV13 and TRBJ1-1, is AAGVIQSPRHLIKEKRETATLKCYPIPRHDTVYWYQQGPGQDPQFLISFYEKMQSDKGSIPDRFSAQQFSDYHSELNMSSLELGDSALYFCASSLRGNTEAFFGQGTRLTVV.

CDR3 sequence: CASSYSGEDTEAFF. The CDR3 DNA reads as TGTGCCAGCAGTTACTCGGGGGAGGACACTGAAGCTTTCTTT. The chain combines TRBV6-5 with TRBJ1-1, with D possibly matching TRBD1 (5 bases). This CDR3 has 14 amino acids. Germline V gene data show CDR1 as MNHEY and CDR2 as SVGAGI. The V and J ends lost 0 bases and 3 bases respectively, with 8 bases between them.